Included here is one TCR beta chain sequence, with context. These data belong to a study of blood T cell repertoires in COVID-19. CDR1 is MDHEN, CDR2 SYDVKM, per germline. This CDR3 contains 16 residues. Trimming took off 1 base at V and 2 bases at J, with 12 bases between the two ends. The repertoire was sequenced with immunoSEQ multiplex PCR; TCRdb's copy has only in-frame clones and lacks some. The sample includes about 530,000 clones, roughly nine tenths seen only once; the top ten take less than 9.5%. Sequencing used peripheral blood. This chain uses TRBV28 with TRBJ1-5, with D perhaps TRBD1 (5 bases). This TCR was sampled from a woman aged 45 to 65 with COVID-19, enrolled during active disease. Written as DNA, the CDR3 is TGTGCCAGCAGTTTATCCTTCGGGGGGGGCAATCAGCCCCAGCATTTT. Translated: CASSLSFGGGNQPQHF.